The 8 T cell receptor beta chains below were found in one sample sequenced in a study of blood T cells in healthy people across ages. Together with a sample-barcoded 5' primer, a J-beta primer mix was included in a second PCR lasting about 6 to 11 cycles. From the 5' RACE reads, TCRdb called clonotypes with MiXCR, one entry per CDR3 protein. Among roughly 1,500,000 distinct CDR3 sequences listed, roughly 45% were seen once. Input material: blood. The receptors were sampled from a woman younger than 35 in good health.

In this sample, this clonotype turned up once. V gene TRBV5-8 combines with J gene TRBJ1-2; perhaps TRBD1 as D (6 bases). The germline gives CDR1 SGHTS, CDR2 YDEGEE. The CDR3 has 15 residues. V gave up 0 bases and J gave up 6 bases, with 15 bases separating them. The CDR3 DNA follows: TGTGCCAGCAGCTTGGCGGCAGTTGGGGGGCATGGCTACACCTTC. Residues: CASSLAAVGGHGYTF. Complete variable domain (other parts from reference TRBV5-8 and TRBJ1-2): EAGVTQSPTHLIKTRGQQATLRCSPISGHTSVYWYQQALGLGLQFLLWYDEGEERNRGNFPPRFSGRQFPNYSSELNVNALELEDSALYLCASSLAAVGGHGYTFGSGTRLTVV.

V is TRBV10-3 and J is TRBJ2-1; D might be TRBD2 (6 bases). The V end lost 5 bases, the J end lost 0 bases, and 23 bases lay between the germline ends. The CDR3 runs 19 residues. Germline V gene data show CDR1 as ENHRY and CDR2 as SYGVKD. Written as DNA, the CDR3 is TGTGCCATCAGTATCACTAGCAGAACTGATATGAGCTCCTACAATGAGCAGTTCTTC. It specifies CAISITSRTDMSSYNEQFF.

The table lists this clonotype with a few counts. The chain employs TRBV4-1 and TRBJ2-1; D gene uncertain. This CDR3 has 14 residues. Trimming cost V 1 base and J 7 bases, with 11 bases left between them. Germline values: CDR1 MGHRA, CDR2 YSYEKL. The CDR3 DNA is TGCGCCAGCAGCCAAGCAGGCAGTAGTAATGAGCAGTTCTTC. This gives the protein CASSQAGSSNEQFF.

The V gene is TRBV3-1, the J gene TRBJ2-1; TRBD2 matches 7 bases. V was pared by 1 base and J by 5 bases, with 5 bases of the junction left unmatched. The V gene's germline CDR1 is LGHDT and CDR2 YNNKEL (reference sequence). This CDR3 comprises 15 residues. The CDR3 is CASSQAASGHNEQFF. DNA of the CDR3: TGTGCCAGCAGCCAAGCGGCTAGCGGACACAATGAGCAGTTCTTC.

The chain uses TRBV7-2 and TRBJ2-1; 9 positions match TRBD2. Germline loops: CDR1 SGHTA, CDR2 FQGNSA. Trimming at V came to 9 bases and at J to 9 bases, leaving 18 bases not matched to a gene. This CDR3 contains 16 residues. The CDR3 nucleotides read TGTGCCAGTGAACGAATAGCGGGAGCAGCGGCGGCTGAGCAGTTCTTC. Amino acids: CASERIAGAAAAEQFF.

This chain uses TRBV5-6 with TRBJ1-5; TRBD1 matches 8 bases. Germline V gene sequence: CDR1 SGHDT, CDR2 YYEEEE. The J segment lost 5 bases and the V segment lost 4 bases, leaving 2 bases of the junction unmatched. CDR3 size: 13 residues. The CDR3 region has the DNA TGTGCCAGCAGCCGGGGACAGGATCAGCCCCAGCATTTT. It translates to CASSRGQDQPQHF.

This clonotype was observed a handful of times. This chain joins TRBV5-1 and TRBJ1-2, with TRBD1 identical over 7 bases. Germline-derived CDR1 and CDR2 are SGHRS and YFSETQ. This CDR3 spans 13 amino acids. Trimming took 4 bases from V and 7 from J; bases not matched to a gene: 7. The CDR3 nucleotides are TGCGCCAGCAGCGACGACAGGGACTTTGGCTACACCTTC. The encoded protein is CASSDDRDFGYTF.

This clonotype was observed a single time. This rearrangement joins TRBV7-6 to TRBJ1-6; D ambiguous. This CDR3 comprises 14 residues. V was clipped by 0 bases and J by 6 bases, with 6 bases between them. Germline assignment: CDR1 SGHVS and CDR2 FNYEAQ. The chain's CDR3 is CASSLARVNSPLHF. Here the CDR3 DNA reads TGTGCCAGCAGCTTAGCAAGGGTTAATTCACCCCTCCACTTT. The full variable domain, in which reference TRBV7-6 and TRBJ1-6 provide the parts outside the CDR3, is GAGVSQSPRYKVTKRGQDVALRCDPISGHVSLYWYRQALGQGPEFLTYFNYEAQQDKSGLPNDRFSAERPEGSISTLTIQRTEQRDSAMYRCASSLARVNSPLHFGNGTRLTVT.